This is a list of T cell receptor beta chains from one sample in a study of CD8+CD57+ T cells in acquired aplastic anemia. TCRdb re-called the reads through MiXCR, storing one row per CDR3 protein. The sample carries about 200,000 distinct CDR3 sequences, about a third recorded once. The sample consisted of sorted CD4+, CD8+, or CD8+CD57+ T cells (not recorded which) from PBMCs. These receptors were taken from a human donor in good health, serving as a control. CDR3s include the opening cysteine and the closing phenylalanine or tryptophan. The D gene is left open where the match is weak. Clone size is stated in some rows and not others, as once, few, many or a class when expanded.

j_gene	d_gene	v_gene	abundance	CDR3aa	CDR3nt
TRBJ1-1	TRBD1	TRBV2	many	CASSPGTGGGVRTFF	TGTGCCAGCAGTCCCGGGACAGGGGGCGGAGTGAGGACTTTCTTT
TRBJ1-1	TRBD1	TRBV12-3/TRBV12-4	many	CASSLTGAYTEAFF	TGTGCCAGCAGTTTAACAGGGGCATACACTGAAGCTTTCTTT
TRBJ1-1	TRBD1	TRBV2	.	CASSWDRGNTEAFF	TGTGCCAGCAGTTGGGACAGGGGCAACACTGAAGCTTTCTTT
TRBJ1-5	.	TRBV19	many	CASNRDGNQPQHF	TGTGCCAGCAACAGGGATGGCAATCAGCCCCAGCATTTT
TRBJ2-7	TRBD1	TRBV7-2	many	CASSFNRGSYEQYF	TGTGCCAGCAGTTTTAACAGGGGCTCCTACGAGCAGTACTTC
TRBJ2-7	TRBD1	TRBV5-1	many	CASSPSVRDRGSYEQYF	TGCGCCAGCAGTCCTTCTGTCCGGGACAGGGGATCCTACGAGCAGTACTTC
TRBJ1-1	.	TRBV24-1	many	CATSDPRTGNTEAFF	TGTGCCACCAGTGATCCGAGGACCGGGAACACTGAAGCTTTCTTT
TRBJ1-2	.	TRBV30	few	CAWAPGTYGYTF	TGTGCCTGGGCCCCAGGGACCTATGGCTACACCTTC
TRBJ1-2	TRBD1	TRBV19	.	CASSILGTGGYYGYTF	TGTGCCAGTAGTATACTCGGGACAGGGGGATACTATGGCTACACCTTC
TRBJ1-6	.	TRBV3-1	many	CASSRSLNSPLHF	TGTGCCAGCAGCCGAAGTCTTAATTCACCCCTCCACTTT
TRBJ2-3	TRBD1	TRBV24-1	.	CATSDSTGPGDTQYF	TGTGCCACCAGTGACTCGACAGGGCCTGGGGATACGCAGTATTTT
TRBJ2-5	TRBD1	TRBV5-1	.	CASSLWDRGARETQYF	TGCGCCAGCAGCTTGTGGGACAGGGGGGCGAGAGAGACCCAGTACTTC
TRBJ2-3	TRBD1	TRBV27	few	CASTLRGQATDTQYF	TGTGCCAGCACCCTACGCGGACAGGCAACAGATACGCAGTATTTT
TRBJ2-3	.	TRBV29-1	many	CSQSREITDTQYF	TGCAGCCAATCGAGAGAGATCACAGATACGCAGTATTTT
TRBJ2-2	.	TRBV11-2	.	CASSLDLRVDGELFF	TGTGCCAGCAGCTTAGATCTCCGGGTTGACGGGGAGCTGTTTTTT
TRBJ1-6	.	TRBV12-3/TRBV12-4	many	CASSLRTTSPLHF	TGTGCCAGCAGTTTGAGGACAACATCACCCCTCCACTTT
TRBJ2-1	TRBD2	TRBV24-1	many	CATSDFPSGRGNEQFF	TGTGCCACCAGTGATTTTCCTAGCGGCCGAGGAAATGAGCAGTTCTTC
TRBJ2-2	TRBD2	TRBV5-1	few	CASSNPGLSTGELFF	TGCGCCAGCAGCAATCCGGGACTATCGACCGGGGAGCTGTTTTTT
TRBJ2-7	.	TRBV25-1	many	CASGAPWGDEQYF	TGTGCCAGCGGAGCCCCGTGGGGCGACGAGCAGTACTTC
TRBJ1-3	.	TRBV7-7	many	CASSLAPGNTIYF	TGTGCCAGCAGCTTAGCACCTGGAAACACCATATATTTT
TRBJ2-1	.	TRBV10-3	.	CASSDQGSISYNEQSF	TGTGCCAGCAGTGACCAGGGATCAATCTCCTACAATGAGCAGTCCTTC
TRBJ1-1	TRBD1	TRBV6-5	.	CASSYGLGQLNTEAFF	TGTGCCAGCAGTTACGGCCTGGGACAGCTGAACACTGAAGCTTTCTTT
TRBJ2-7	.	TRBV24-1	many	CATSDFRAGDEQYF	TGTGCCACCAGTGATTTTCGGGCAGGGGACGAGCAGTACTTC
TRBJ2-1	.	TRBV28	few	CASGGGSYNEQFF	TGTGCCAGCGGAGGGGGATCCTACAATGAGCAGTTCTTC
TRBJ2-5	.	TRBV18	few	CASSPEQETQYF	TGTGCCAGCTCACCGGAACAAGAGACCCAGTACTTC
TRBJ1-2	TRBD1	TRBV29-1	.	CSAGGQGVYGYTF	TGCAGCGCCGGGGGACAGGGGGTCTATGGCTACACCTTC
TRBJ2-2	.	TRBV11-2	.	CASRPRGGATNTGELFF	TGTGCCAGCAGACCCAGGGGGGGGGCTACGAACACCGGGGAGCTGTTTTTT
TRBJ2-1	TRBD2	TRBV9	many	CASSGLAGGDNEQFF	TGTGCCAGCAGCGGGCTAGCGGGAGGCGACAATGAGCAGTTCTTC
TRBJ1-1	.	TRBV19	many	CASSIVVRTEAFF	TGTGCCAGTAGTATCGTGGTTCGGACTGAAGCTTTCTTT
TRBJ2-1	.	TRBV6-2/TRBV6-3	few	CASRGAGRDNNEQFF	TGTGCCAGCAGGGGTGCGGGGCGGGATAACAATGAGCAGTTCTTC
TRBJ1-6	.	TRBV2	many	CASSAQVVGYNSPLHF	TGTGCCAGCAGCGCACAGGTCGTGGGCTATAATTCACCCCTCCACTTT
TRBJ2-6	.	TRBV20-1	.	CSARRDSPSGANVLTF	TGCAGTGCTAGAAGGGACTCGCCTTCCGGGGCCAACGTCCTGACTTTC
TRBJ1-6	.	TRBV19	many	CASSIFSRASGNSPLHF	TGTGCCAGTAGTATTTTCTCGCGCGCATCGGGAAATTCACCCCTCCACTTT
TRBJ2-6	TRBD1	TRBV6-1	few	CASLQGADGANVLTF	TGTGCCAGCCTCCAGGGGGCGGACGGGGCCAACGTCCTGACTTTC
TRBJ1-6	.	TRBV14	.	CASSQQSGPSSPLHF	TGTGCCAGCAGCCAACAGTCGGGACCGAGTTCACCCCTCCACTTT
TRBJ1-2	.	TRBV28	few	CASSLGAGISYTF	TGTGCCAGCAGTTTAGGGGCGGGGATCAGCTACACCTTC
TRBJ2-2	TRBD2	TRBV6-5	few	CASSYGVAGARELFF	TGTGCCAGCAGTTACGGAGTAGCGGGAGCCCGAGAGCTGTTTTTT
TRBJ2-7	.	TRBV29-1	.	CSVVPEQYF	TGCAGCGTTGTTCCGGAGCAGTACTTC
TRBJ2-3	TRBD1	TRBV24-1	many	CATSEGQGVPTDTQYF	TGTGCCACCAGTGAGGGGCAGGGGGTTCCCACAGATACGCAGTATTTT
TRBJ2-3	.	TRBV19	.	CATGGEGTDTQYF	TGTGCCACCGGGGGAGAGGGCACAGATACGCAGTATTTT
TRBJ1-6	.	TRBV19	.	CASNPGGSRDSPLHF	TGTGCCAGTAACCCGGGAGGGTCTAGGGATTCACCCCTCCACTTT
TRBJ1-2	.	TRBV29-1	.	CSVEDPPTHYGYTF	TGCAGCGTTGAAGATCCTCCGACACACTATGGCTACACCTTC
TRBJ1-1	TRBD1	TRBV20-1	.	CSARVPRQGGAFF	TGCAGTGCTAGGGTCCCTCGACAGGGGGGAGCTTTCTTT
TRBJ2-1	TRBD2	TRBV30	.	CAWSTSGRVPFF	TGTGCCTGGAGTACTAGCGGGAGGGTCCCGTTCTTC
TRBJ1-2	.	TRBV5-1	many	CASSLAGAEYGYTF	TGCGCCAGCAGCTTGGCCGGGGCGGAGTATGGCTACACCTTC
TRBJ2-7	.	TRBV30	few	CAWSTGSTYEQYF	TGTGCCTGGAGTACGGGTTCGACCTACGAGCAGTACTTC
TRBJ2-3	.	TRBV2	.	CASTGRTDTQYF	TGTGCCAGCACCGGACGCACAGATACGCAGTATTTT
TRBJ1-6	.	TRBV6-1	many	CASSGDTPFLHF	TGTGCCAGCAGTGGGGACACACCATTCCTCCACTTT
TRBJ1-1	.	TRBV5-4	.	CASKALMGNTEAFF	TGTGCCAGCAAGGCCTTGATGGGGAACACTGAAGCTTTCTTT
TRBJ2-1	TRBD2	TRBV19	few	CASSIGGGLSYNEQFF	TGTGCCAGTAGTATTGGCGGGGGGCTCTCCTACAATGAGCAGTTCTTC
TRBJ2-1	.	TRBV24-1	many	CATSDVGRGISSYNEQFF	TGTGCCACCAGTGATGTTGGGCGAGGCATTAGCTCCTACAATGAGCAGTTCTTC
TRBJ1-2	.	TRBV6-1	few	CARGWAYYGYTF	TGTGCCCGCGGCTGGGCCTACTATGGCTACACCTTC
TRBJ2-7	.	TRBV20-1	many	CSASRDTYEQYF	TGCAGTGCTAGCCGCGATACCTACGAGCAGTACTTC
TRBJ1-2	.	TRBV28	few	CASRLARYGYTF	TGTGCCAGTAGATTAGCCCGCTATGGCTACACCTTC
TRBJ1-2	TRBD1	TRBV9	.	CASNVQGETYGYTF	TGTGCCAGCAACGTGCAGGGGGAGACCTATGGCTACACCTTC